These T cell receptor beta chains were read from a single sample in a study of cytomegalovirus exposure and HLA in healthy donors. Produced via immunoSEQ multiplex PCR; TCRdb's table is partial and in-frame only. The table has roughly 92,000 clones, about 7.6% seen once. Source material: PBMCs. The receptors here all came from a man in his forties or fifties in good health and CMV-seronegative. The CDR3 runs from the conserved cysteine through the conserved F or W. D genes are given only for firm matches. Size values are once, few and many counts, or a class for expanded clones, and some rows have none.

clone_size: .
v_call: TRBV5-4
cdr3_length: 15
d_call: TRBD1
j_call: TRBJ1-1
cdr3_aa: CASSGPTGEGAEAFF
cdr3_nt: TGTGCCAGCAGCGGCCCGACAGGGGAGGGGGCTGAAGCTTTCTTT

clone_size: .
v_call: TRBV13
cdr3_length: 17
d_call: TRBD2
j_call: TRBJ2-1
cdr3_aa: CASSFTTGTSGVNEQFF
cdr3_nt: TGTGCCAGCAGCTTCACCACCGGGACTAGCGGGGTTAATGAGCAGTTCTTC

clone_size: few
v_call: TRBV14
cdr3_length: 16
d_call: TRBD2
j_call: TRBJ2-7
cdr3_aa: CASSNLKAGEQYEQYF
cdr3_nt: TGTGCCAGCAGCAACCTTAAAGCGGGAGAGCAGTACGAGCAGTACTTC

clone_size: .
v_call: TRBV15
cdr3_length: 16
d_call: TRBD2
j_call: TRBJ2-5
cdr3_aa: CATSRTSGGGRETQYF
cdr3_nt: TGTGCCACCAGCAGGACTAGCGGGGGGGGGAGGGAGACCCAGTACTTC

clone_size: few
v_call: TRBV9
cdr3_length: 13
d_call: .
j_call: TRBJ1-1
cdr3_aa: CASSVGRNTEAFF
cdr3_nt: TGTGCCAGCAGCGTAGGTCGGAACACTGAAGCTTTCTTT

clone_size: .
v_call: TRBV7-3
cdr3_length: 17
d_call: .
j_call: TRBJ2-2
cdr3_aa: CASSSTQGIPNTGELFF
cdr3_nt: TGTGCCAGCAGTTCGACACAGGGAATACCGAACACCGGGGAGCTGTTTTTT

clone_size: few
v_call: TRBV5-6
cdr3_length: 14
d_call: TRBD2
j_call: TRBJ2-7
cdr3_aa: CASSRGGQGGEQYF
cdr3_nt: TGTGCCAGCAGCCGCGGGGGGCAAGGTGGCGAGCAGTACTTC

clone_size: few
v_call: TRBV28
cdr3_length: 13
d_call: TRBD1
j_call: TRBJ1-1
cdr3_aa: CASTQGRNTEAFF
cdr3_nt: TGTGCCAGCACACAGGGGCGGAACACTGAAGCTTTCTTT

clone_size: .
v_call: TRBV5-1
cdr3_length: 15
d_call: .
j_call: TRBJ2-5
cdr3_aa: CASSQLATGQETQYF
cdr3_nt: TGCGCCAGCAGCCAGCTCGCCACCGGGCAAGAGACCCAGTACTTC

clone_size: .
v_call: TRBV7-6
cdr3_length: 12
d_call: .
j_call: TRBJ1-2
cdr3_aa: CASSLEGDGYTF
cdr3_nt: TGTGCCAGCAGCTTAGAGGGAGATGGCTACACCTTC

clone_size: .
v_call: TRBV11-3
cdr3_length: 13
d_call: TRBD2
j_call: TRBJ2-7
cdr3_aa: CASSFRTSYEQYF
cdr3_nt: TGTGCCAGCAGCTTCCGGACTAGCTACGAGCAGTACTTC

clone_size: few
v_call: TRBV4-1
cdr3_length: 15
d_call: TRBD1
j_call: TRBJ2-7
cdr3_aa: CASSQGTGGRYEQYF
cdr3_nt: TGCGCCAGCAGCCAGGGGACAGGGGGTCGGTACGAGCAGTACTTC

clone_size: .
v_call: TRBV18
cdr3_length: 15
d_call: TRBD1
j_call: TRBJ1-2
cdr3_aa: CASSPRTGPEGGYTF
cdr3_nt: TGTGCCAGCTCACCACGGACAGGGCCCGAGGGAGGCTACACCTTC

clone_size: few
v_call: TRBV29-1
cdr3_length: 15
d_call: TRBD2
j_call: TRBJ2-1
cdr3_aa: CSVGYRASGGNEQFF
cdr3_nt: TGCAGCGTTGGTTACAGGGCTAGCGGGGGAAATGAGCAGTTCTTC

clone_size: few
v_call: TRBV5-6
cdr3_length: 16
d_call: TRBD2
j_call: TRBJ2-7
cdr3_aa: CASSLETSGWDYEQYF
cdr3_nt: TGTGCCAGCAGCTTGGAGACTAGCGGATGGGACTACGAGCAGTACTTC

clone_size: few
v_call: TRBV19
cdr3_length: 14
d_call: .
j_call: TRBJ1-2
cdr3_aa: CASSIPGTDYGYTF
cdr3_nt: TGTGCCAGTAGTATCCCAGGTACGGACTATGGCTACACCTTC

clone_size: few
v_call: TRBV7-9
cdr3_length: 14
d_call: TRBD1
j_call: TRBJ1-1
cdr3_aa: CASSPRTGDTEAFF
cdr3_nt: TGTGCCAGCAGCCCTCGGACAGGGGACACTGAAGCTTTCTTT

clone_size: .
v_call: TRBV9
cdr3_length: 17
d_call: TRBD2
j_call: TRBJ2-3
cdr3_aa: CASSGGTSGGPPDTQYF
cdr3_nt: TGTGCCAGCAGCGGAGGGACTAGCGGGGGCCCCCCAGATACGCAGTATTTT

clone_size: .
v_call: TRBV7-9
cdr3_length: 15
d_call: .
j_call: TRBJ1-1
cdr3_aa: CASSPVASSRTEAFF
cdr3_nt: TGTGCCAGCAGCCCCGTGGCCAGCTCCAGGACTGAAGCTTTCTTT

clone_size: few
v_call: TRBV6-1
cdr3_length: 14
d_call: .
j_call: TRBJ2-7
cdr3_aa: CASSVQGGGRPSYF
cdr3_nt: TGTGCCAGCAGTGTCCAGGGCGGTGGACGCCCCTCGTACTTC

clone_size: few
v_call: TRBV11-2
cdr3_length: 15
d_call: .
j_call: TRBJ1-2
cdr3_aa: CASSLGGTTNYGYTF
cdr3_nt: TGTGCCAGCAGCTTAGGAGGGACAACAAACTATGGCTACACCTTC

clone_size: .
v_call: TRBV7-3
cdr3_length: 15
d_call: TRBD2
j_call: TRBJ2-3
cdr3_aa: CASSFSGRIADTQYF
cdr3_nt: TGTGCCAGCAGCTTTTCCGGGAGGATTGCAGATACGCAGTATTTT

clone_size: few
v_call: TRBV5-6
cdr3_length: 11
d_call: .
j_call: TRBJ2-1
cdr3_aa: CASSLVDEQFF
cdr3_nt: TGTGCCAGCAGCTTGGTCGATGAGCAGTTCTTC

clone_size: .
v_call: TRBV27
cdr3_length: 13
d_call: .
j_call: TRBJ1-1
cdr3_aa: CASSPQANTEAFF
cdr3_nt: TGTGCCAGCAGTCCACAGGCTAATACTGAAGCTTTCTTT

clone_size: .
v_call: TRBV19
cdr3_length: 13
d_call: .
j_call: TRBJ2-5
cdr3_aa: CASKATWWETQYF
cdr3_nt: TGTGCCAGTAAAGCGACCTGGTGGGAGACCCAGTACTTC

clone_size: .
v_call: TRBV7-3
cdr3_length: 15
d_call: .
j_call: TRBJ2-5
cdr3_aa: CASSLMGEGQETQYF
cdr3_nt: TGTGCCAGCAGCTTAATGGGTGAGGGACAAGAGACCCAGTACTTC

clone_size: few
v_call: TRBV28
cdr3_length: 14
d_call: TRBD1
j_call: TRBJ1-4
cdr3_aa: CASSTTGRSEKLFF
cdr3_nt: TGTGCCAGCAGTACGACAGGGAGGAGTGAAAAACTGTTTTTT

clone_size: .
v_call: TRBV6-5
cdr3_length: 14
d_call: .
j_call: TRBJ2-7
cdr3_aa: CASSYYYKSYEQYF
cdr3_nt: TGTGCCAGCAGTTACTACTATAAATCCTACGAGCAGTACTTC

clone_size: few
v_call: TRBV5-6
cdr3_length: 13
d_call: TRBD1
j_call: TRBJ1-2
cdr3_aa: CASSLTGRNGYTF
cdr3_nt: TGTGCCAGCAGCCTGACAGGGCGCAATGGCTACACCTTC

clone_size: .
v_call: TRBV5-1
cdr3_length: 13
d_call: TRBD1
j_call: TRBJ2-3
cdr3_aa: CASSGTGLDTQYF
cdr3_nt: TGCGCCAGCAGCGGGACAGGTCTGGATACGCAGTATTTT

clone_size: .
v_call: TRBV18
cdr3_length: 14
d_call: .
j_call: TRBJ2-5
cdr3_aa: CASSLSGTKETQYF
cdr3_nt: TGTGCCAGCTCACTATCCGGGACAAAAGAGACCCAGTACTTC

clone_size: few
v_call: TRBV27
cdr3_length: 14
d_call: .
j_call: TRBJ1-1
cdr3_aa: CASSATPLYTEAFF
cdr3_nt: TGTGCCAGCAGTGCGACACCCCTGTACACTGAAGCTTTCTTT

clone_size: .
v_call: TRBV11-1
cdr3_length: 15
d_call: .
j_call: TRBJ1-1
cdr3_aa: CASSLGQAKNTEAFF
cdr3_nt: TGTGCCAGCAGCTTAGGGCAGGCGAAGAACACTGAAGCTTTCTTT

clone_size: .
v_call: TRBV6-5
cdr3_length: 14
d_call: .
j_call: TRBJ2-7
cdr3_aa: CASSYGGVPYEQYF
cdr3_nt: TGTGCCAGCAGTTACGGCGGGGTTCCCTACGAGCAGTACTTC

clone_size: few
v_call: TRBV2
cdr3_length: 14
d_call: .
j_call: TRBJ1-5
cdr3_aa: CASSESRGEQPQHF
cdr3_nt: TGTGCCAGCAGTGAGTCCAGGGGCGAACAGCCCCAGCATTTT

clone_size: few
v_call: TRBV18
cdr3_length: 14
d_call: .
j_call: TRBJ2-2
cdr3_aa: CASFRNANTGELFF
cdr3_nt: TGTGCCAGCTTCAGGAACGCGAACACCGGGGAGCTGTTTTTT